The 27 T cell receptor beta chains below were found in one sample sequenced in a study of cytomegalovirus exposure and HLA in healthy donors. The assay was immunoSEQ multiplex PCR, and TCRdb's table has in-frame clones only and misses some. In the table there are 110,000 to 150,000 clones, roughly nine tenths of which are singletons. Specimen: PBMCs. The receptors here all came from a young man in good health and CMV-seronegative.

The chain couples TRBV13 to TRBJ2-3, with D possibly matching TRBD2 (6 bases). V was shortened by 3 bases and J by 6 bases, with 13 bases between the two germline ends. The CDR3 spans 14 residues. Germline lookup yields CDR1 PRHDT and CDR2 FYEKMQ (reference sequence). The CDR3 here is CASSFRDLKDTQYF. The CDR3 DNA reads TGTGCCAGCAGCTTCCGGGACTTAAAGGATACGCAGTATTTT.

This chain connects TRBV7-9 to TRBJ2-5, with D hard to call. The ends were cut back, 5 bases at V and 1 base at J, with 11 bases in the middle. Germline loops: CDR1 SEHNR, CDR2 FQNEAQ (reference sequence). This CDR3 is built from 14 residues. The CDR3 region has the DNA TGTGCCAGCAGCCCACTCCCACCCCAAGAGACCCAGTACTTC. Its protein is CASSPLPPQETQYF. The variable domain in full, with the rest retrieved from reference TRBV7-9 and TRBJ2-5, is DTGVSQNPRHKITKRGQNVTFRCDPISEHNRLYWYRQTLGQGPEFLTYFQNEAQLEKSRLLSDRFSAERPKGSFSTLEIQRTEQGDSAMYLCASSPLPPQETQYFGPGTRLLVL.

This chain uses TRBV7-9 with TRBJ2-1; 13 bases match TRBD2. From germline, CDR1 is SEHNR and CDR2 FQNEAQ (reference sequence). The CDR3 length is 16 residues. Trimming took 5 bases from V and 7 from J; bases not matched to a gene: 8. The CDR3 region is CASSVGTSGIVNEQFF. Written as DNA, the CDR3 is TGTGCCAGCAGCGTAGGGACTAGCGGGATAGTGAATGAGCAGTTCTTC.

The J gene is TRBJ2-4, the V gene TRBV30; a weak D match, TRBD2 (5 bases). Germline CDR1 reads GTSNPN; CDR2 reads SVGIG (reference sequence). The CDR3 spans 14 residues. V lost 7 bases and J 0 bases, leaving 13 bases between the germline ends. The CDR3 DNA reads as TGTGCCTACCATCCACGGGGAGCCAAAAACATTCAGTACTTC. This gives the protein CAYHPRGAKNIQYF.

V usage is TRBV7-6 and J usage is TRBJ2-7; the match to TRBD2 covers 7 bases. The CDR3 sequence is 15 residues long. The J segment lost 6 bases and the V segment lost 2 bases, leaving 10 bases of the junction unmatched. Germline CDR1 SGHVS, CDR2 FNYEAQ. DNA for the CDR3: TGTGCCAGCAGCTTAATTGGGGAGGGTGGGGGCGAGCAGTACTTC. Its translation is CASSLIGEGGGEQYF.

The gene calls are TRBV7-7 and TRBJ2-2; D not certain. The CDR3 totals 14 residues. The ends were cut back, 5 bases at V and 4 bases at J, with 11 bases in the middle. Germline CDR1 is SSHAT and CDR2 is FNYEAQ (reference sequence). Here the CDR3 DNA reads TGTGCCAGCAGCCTGGGCTTGGGCACCGGGGAGCTGTTTTTT. Protein: CASSLGLGTGELFF.

CDR3 nucleotides: TGTGCCAGCAGCTATTGGGCGGGTGGTGGCCAAGATACGCAGTATTTT. This sequence encodes CASSYWAGGGQDTQYF. V gene TRBV7-2 combines with J gene TRBJ2-3; a weak D match, TRBD2 (5 bases). The CDR3 consists of 16 residues. Germline loops: CDR1 SGHTA, CDR2 FQGNSA. Trimming stripped 4 bases from V and 5 bases from J, with 19 bases between.

The J gene is TRBJ1-2, the V gene TRBV10-3; weak D call: TRBD1 (5 bases). Trimming shortened V by 2 bases and J by 4 bases, and 11 bases separated the two germline ends. The CDR3 totals 14 residues. Germline CDR1 ENHRY, CDR2 SYGVKD. CDR3 DNA: TGTGCCATCAGTGAGCCCCGACAGCTCTATGGCTACACCTTC. Its translation: CAISEPRQLYGYTF.

This sequence joins TRBV6-1 and TRBJ2-7, with D possibly TRBD1 on 5 matching bases. Looked up from germline, CDR1 is MNHNS and CDR2 is SASEGT. This CDR3 has 13 residues. V lost 2 bases and J 6 bases, leaving 11 bases between the germline ends. The CDR3 reads CASSENVRAEQYV. In nucleotides, the CDR3 is TGTGCCAGCAGTGAAAACGTCAGGGCCGAGCAGTACGTC.

V gene TRBV19 combines with J gene TRBJ2-7; perhaps TRBD2 as D (5 bases). V shed 5 bases and J shed 3 bases, with 11 bases lying between them. The CDR3 consists of 13 residues. The germline V gene encodes CDR1 LNHDA and CDR2 SQIVND (reference sequence). CDR3 residues: CASSPGVGYEQYF. The CDR3 coding sequence is TGTGCCAGTAGTCCCGGGGTCGGCTACGAGCAGTACTTC.

This chain links TRBV4-3 with TRBJ2-1; TRBD2 aligns across 12 bases. The CDR3 is made up of 18 amino acids. Germline V gene sequence: CDR1 LGHNA, CDR2 YSLEER. The trim removed 0 bases at V and 5 bases at J, leaving 8 bases unmatched. CDR3 in DNA: TGCGCCAGCAGCCAAGATTTCTGGACTAGCGGGAATAACAATGAGCAGTTCTTC. Its protein is CASSQDFWTSGNNNEQFF.

The chain uses TRBV28 and TRBJ2-3; tentatively, D is TRBD2 (6 bases). Trimming took 4 bases from V and 6 from J, leaving 8 bases between them. Germline V gene lookup returns CDR1 MDHEN and CDR2 SYDVKM. This CDR3 is 12 amino acids long. CDR3 amino acids: CASSSGGDTQYF. In nucleotides, the CDR3 is TGTGCCAGCAGTTCAGGAGGGGATACGCAGTATTTT. The full variable domain, in which reference TRBV28 and TRBJ2-3 provide the parts outside the CDR3, is DVKVTQSSRYLVKRTGEKVFLECVQDMDHENMFWYRQDPGLGLRLIYFSYDVKMKEKGDIPEGYSVSREKKERFSLILESASTNQTSMYLCASSSGGDTQYFGPGTRLTVL.

This clone is medium-sized (0.01 to 0.1%) by share. This sequence joins TRBV6-4 and TRBJ2-3, with 10 bases identical to TRBD1. In germline, CDR1 is MRHNA, CDR2 SNTAGT. The CDR3 extends over 15 amino acids. J was trimmed by 3 bases and V by 3 bases; bases with no gene match: 3. The CDR3 reads CASSEGDRGTDTQYF. Here the CDR3 DNA reads TGTGCCAGCAGTGAAGGGGACAGGGGTACAGATACGCAGTATTTT.

The rearrangement uses TRBV27 and TRBJ1-3; D call uncertain. V lost 4 bases and J 1 base, leaving 8 bases between the germline ends. Germline-derived CDR1 and CDR2 are MNHEY and SMNVEV (reference sequence). This CDR3 has 14 amino acids. The CDR3 coding sequence is TGTGCCAGCAGTTCACACAGTTCTGGAAACACCATATATTTT. This gives the protein CASSSHSSGNTIYF.

For the CDR3, the DNA is TGTGCCAGCACCTCCTCTGGGGCCAACGTCCTGACTTTC. Its translation: CASTSSGANVLTF. This chain connects TRBV6-1 to TRBJ2-6; D gene unclear. Trimming took off 7 bases at V and 0 bases at J, with 4 bases between the two ends. This CDR3 has 13 residues. Germline V gene data show CDR1 as MNHNS and CDR2 as SASEGT.

The chain links TRBV9 to TRBJ1-1; D gene unclear. The germline gives CDR1 SGDLS, CDR2 YYNGEE. There are 11 residues in the CDR3. V was shortened by 4 bases and J by 4 bases, with 5 bases between the two germline ends. The CDR3 reads CASSSGTEAFF. In nucleotides, the CDR3 is TGTGCCAGCAGCTCAGGCACTGAAGCTTTCTTT.

The gene calls are TRBV7-8 and TRBJ2-1; 7 bases line up with TRBD1. V lost 0 bases to trimming and J lost 6 bases; unmatched junction nucleotides: 8. Germline V lookup: CDR1 SGHVS, CDR2 FQNEAQ. This CDR3 has 16 residues. The CDR3 protein is CASSLAPQGKVNEQFF. In DNA form, the CDR3 reads TGTGCCAGCAGCTTAGCGCCACAGGGGAAGGTCAATGAGCAGTTCTTC.

The table lists this clone with a count of one. This rearrangement joins TRBV4-1 to TRBJ1-6, with 9 bases identical to TRBD1. V shed 0 bases, J shed 0 bases, and the junction held 15 bases outside the gene matches. Germline V lookup: CDR1 MGHRA, CDR2 YSYEKL. CDR3 size: 22 residues. The CDR3 loop reads CASSQEVSGQGPLSSYNSPLHF. CDR3 nucleotides: TGCGCCAGCAGCCAAGAGGTTTCGGGACAGGGCCCACTTAGCTCCTATAATTCACCCCTCCACTTT.

This clone was counted once. This chain joins TRBV28 and TRBJ1-2; 9 bases fit TRBD1. Germline CDR1 MDHEN, CDR2 SYDVKM. The CDR3 has 12 residues. Trimming at V came to 6 bases and at J to 7 bases, leaving 3 bases not matched to a gene. The CDR3 DNA sequence: TGTGCCAGCAGCAGGGACAGGGTTGGCTACACCTTC. Protein sequence: CASSRDRVGYTF.

This clone was detected only a few times. The genes are TRBV13 and TRBJ2-7; 9 nucleotides line up with TRBD1. Germline CDR1 is PRHDT and CDR2 is FYEKMQ (reference sequence). The trim removed 5 bases at V and 1 base at J, leaving 6 bases unmatched. This CDR3 has 15 amino acids. The CDR3 here is CASSPRDRVSYEQYV. In DNA, the CDR3 is TGTGCCAGCAGCCCCCGGGACAGGGTATCCTACGAGCAGTACGTC.

The chain joins TRBV6-1 to TRBJ2-2, with 9 bases fitting TRBD2. V shed 2 bases and J 5 bases; nucleotides not matched to a gene: 12. This CDR3 has 18 residues. The germline CDR1 and CDR2 sequences are MNHNS and SASEGT. CDR3 sequence (DNA): TGTGCCAGCAGTGAATACAGTATCGCTAGCGGGACGACCGGGGAGCTGTTTTTT. Translation: CASSEYSIASGTTGELFF.

CDR3 nucleotide sequence: TGCAGCGGGACTAGCGGGAGGGCCACCGGGGAGCTGTTTTTT. It is translated as CSGTSGRATGELFF. The chain is built from TRBV29-1 and TRBJ2-2; 15 nucleotides match TRBD2. V shed 7 bases and J 4 bases; nucleotides not matched to a gene: 1. Germline CDR1 SQVTM, CDR2 ANQGSEA. The length of the CDR3 is 14 residues.

The chain joins TRBV5-1 to TRBJ1-6, with D perhaps matching TRBD1 (5 bases). This CDR3 is built from 15 residues. Germline V gene sequence: CDR1 SGHRS, CDR2 YFSETQ. The V end was cut by 0 bases, the J end by 6 bases, with 10 bases between. This CDR3 reads CASSLAQGGNSPLHF. In DNA, the CDR3 is TGCGCCAGCAGCTTGGCCCAGGGAGGTAATTCACCCCTCCACTTT.

This clone was seen a single time. The chain is built from TRBV2 and TRBJ1-4, with 7 nucleotides matching TRBD1. The V gene end was trimmed by 6 bases and the J gene end by 5 bases; junction bases not matched to a gene: 6. CDR3 length equals 14 residues. CDR1 and CDR2 (germline): SNHLY, FYNNEI. As DNA, the CDR3 is TGTGCCAGCAGGTTGGGACAGTCGAATGAAAAACTGTTTTTT. It specifies CASRLGQSNEKLFF.

V usage is TRBV6-1 and J usage is TRBJ1-2, with 7 bases lining up with TRBD1. The J segment lost 8 bases and the V segment lost 1 base, leaving 13 bases of the junction unmatched. Looked up from germline, CDR1 is MNHNS and CDR2 is SASEGT. This CDR3 has 16 amino acids. The CDR3 coding sequence is TGTGCCAGCAGTGAAGTGACTAACAGGGGTCTGTACGGCTACACCTTC. Translated: CASSEVTNRGLYGYTF.

The CDR3 spells CASSPEGAQAYEQYF. The CDR3 bases are TGCGCCAGCAGCCCGGAGGGGGCGCAGGCCTACGAGCAGTACTTC. The chain joins TRBV4-1 to TRBJ2-7, with D possibly matching TRBD1 (7 bases). This CDR3 region has 15 residues. Germline CDR1 MGHRA, CDR2 YSYEKL. V shed 4 bases and J shed 2 bases, with 15 bases lying between them.

The rearrangement uses TRBV14 and TRBJ2-7; 11 nucleotides agree with TRBD1. The CDR3 runs 16 residues. V lost 2 bases, J lost 10 bases, and 13 bases stayed unmatched. Germline loops: CDR1 SGHDN, CDR2 FVKESK. The CDR3, as DNA: TGTGCCAGCAGCCAACTCCACGGACAGGGGGCGGGGGACCAGTACTTC. This encodes CASSQLHGQGAGDQYF.